This TCR beta chain was profiled in a study of T cells in Graves' hyperthyroidism and ophthalmopathy (dated by TCRdb to between 2019 and 2020). Notes on the research overall: Peripheral blood samples were taken at initial diagnosis, before any treatment was given. The 75 to 100 discovery patients were divided at random into training and test sets in a 7:3 ratio. The paper reports TCR Vbeta CDR3 sequencing of 135 peripheral blood samples: approximately 41 ophthalmopathy, about 75 hyperthyroidism and 17 progressor patients. After sampling, hyperthyroidism patients received methimazole starting at 30 mg daily, and ophthalmopathy patients received high-dose intravenous methylprednisolone. TCR V-J signatures able to tell the groups apart were searched for in a discovery cohort of more than 90 patients, of whom 43 had Graves' ophthalmopathy and around 57 had stable Graves' hyperthyroidism. An independent validation cohort of around 19 hyperthyroidism patients and 17 patients who later progressed to ophthalmopathy tested prospective prediction of ophthalmopathy. In addition, the study compared T-cell repertoires in thyroid tissue and in blood from over 5 Graves' hyperthyroidism patients.

A patient counted as having stable Graves' hyperthyroidism if no progression to ophthalmopathy occurred over 18 months of follow-up. The hyperthyroidism patients were between 18 and 65 years old and newly diagnosed, with a disease duration of less than 2 months. Any patient with an uncontrolled infection, another autoimmune disease, pregnancy or lactation was excluded. Diagnoses were based on clinical symptoms, serum thyroxine and TRAb, thyroid ultrasound and orbital computed tomography. PBMCs were isolated from approximately 10 ml of fresh peripheral blood by Ficoll-Paque density gradient centrifugation. Total RNA was extracted with Trizol reagent, and quality was checked on an Agilent 2100 Bioanalyzer. Results and caveats for the whole study, not just this receptor: During validation, the model predicted progression to ophthalmopathy a median of approximately 6 months ahead of onset, with more than 60% sensitivity and roughly 72% specificity. Ophthalmopathy was separated from stable hyperthyroidism by a 13 V-J signature model, with 85% to 90% sensitivity and about 81% specificity obtained in cross-validation and 80%/75% obtained in testing. No statistical method was used to fix the sample size in advance, and group allocation was not hidden from the investigators. Most expanded thyroid clonotypes (frequency above 0.001) were also found in blood, which suggests that blood repertoires may mirror thyroid immune responses.

The TCR beta CDR3 regions were amplified from the RNA transcripts. The TCR CDR3 was subjected to a first round of RT-PCR using the HTBI primer set and the Qiagen OneStep RT-PCR kit. Libraries were constructed in a second round of multiplex PCR, after which size selection and purification were performed. The libraries were sequenced on an Illumina HiSeq2000 using paired-end 100 bp reads. On the study's bioinformatics: SOAPnuke was used to process the raw data, throwing out any read that contained adapters or uncalled bases, had a mean Phred below 15, or lacked an exact constant-primer or identifier match. High-quality paired reads were merged using COPE v1.2.5, and each unique nucleotide sequence was defined as a clonotype. MiTCR v1.1 was used to align the clonotypes against IMGT TRBV, TRBD and TRBJ reference segments. The analysis was restricted to V-J combinations with a frequency above 0.0001, which together covered about 99% of the repertoires. The TCS score was defined as the ratio of F50 (clonal expansion) to E x V (chaos), calculated using BLOSUM62-based TCRdist between CDR3 peptides within each V-J. Welch's t-statistics and random forest reduced roughly 500 V-J features to 13, which were used in a naive Bayes classifier (R e1071). TCRdb reprocessed the public reads (quality trimming at Q25 with fastp, clone calling with MiXCR) and kept in-frame beta chains. Records with the same CDR3 protein are collapsed into one entry carrying the most frequent genes and DNA. These V and J calls originate from TCRdb's pipeline instead of the authors' own analysis. The sample includes approximately 610,000 distinct CDR3 sequences, with 16% observed a single time. The ten largest account for under 20% of the sample.

This clonotype has only a few counts. The antigen it recognizes is unknown. Per-nucleotide qualities are absent, and no much larger clonotype sits a single base away. This clonotype originated in a woman under 30 with Graves' hyperthyroidism. The sample consisted of blood.

The sequence in DNA is TGCAGTGCTAGGGGCTCAGGGGCGACTAATGAAAAACTGTTTTTT. Translation gives CSARGSGATNEKLFF. The chain is encoded by TRBV20-1 joined to TRBJ1-4; the D gene is perhaps TRBD1, from 6 matching bases. V is reduced by 3 bases and J by 2 bases, leaving a spacing of 13 bases between them. According to the germline V gene (reference sequence), CDR1 reads DFQATT and CDR2 reads SNEGSKA. Its CDR3 holds 15 amino acids, cysteine through phenylalanine. Only CDR3 DNA remains: 45 bases, in frame from the first base.